A selection of T cell receptor beta chains follows, all from one sample in a study of cytotoxic CD8 clonotypes in ibrutinib-treated CLL. Produced via immunoSEQ multiplex PCR; TCRdb's table is partial and in-frame only. The data show nearly 50,000 clones, 45% to 60% seen once. The sample in question was PBMCs, obtained after 24 months of ibrutinib treatment. The source of these receptors is a human donor with chronic lymphocytic leukemia. Both conserved end residues are part of each CDR3. D genes are given only for firm matches. Part of the rows lack a size; the others show once, few, many or a class for expanded clones.

j_call cdr3_length v_call clone_size d_call cdr3_aa cdr3_nt
TRBJ1-2 11 TRBV30 - - CAWNQDRLGGF TGTGCCTGGAACCAGGACCGTTTAGGGGGGTTC
TRBJ1-1 12 TRBV29-1 few - CSAQRGRAEAFF TGCAGCGCTCAAAGGGGTCGCGCTGAAGCTTTCTTT
TRBJ1-2 11 TRBV2 - - CASSELSSDTF TGTGCCAGCAGTGAGCTCTCTAGCGACACCTTC
TRBJ2-7 20 TRBV4-1 few TRBD2 CASSQGPLRLAGGQAYEQYF TGCGCCAGCAGCCAAGGCCCCCTCCGACTAGCGGGGGGGCAGGCCTACGAGCAGTACTTC
TRBJ1-6 12 TRBV5-1 - - CASSLFGSPLHF TGCGCCAGCAGCTTGTTCGGTTCACCCCTCCACTTT
TRBJ1-3 15 TRBV5-1 - - CASSPDVSSGNTIYF TGCGCCAGCAGCCCGGACGTCTCCTCTGGAAACACCATATATTTT
TRBJ2-1 19 TRBV30 - TRBD2 CAWSVPGTSGESSYNEQFF TGTGCCTGGAGTGTACCCGGGACTAGCGGGGAAAGCTCCTACAATGAGCAGTTCTTC
TRBJ2-3 18 TRBV11-3 - TRBD2 CASSSSATSGVGTDTQYF TGTGCCAGCAGCTCATCCGCTACGAGCGGGGTGGGTACAGATACGCAGTATTTT
TRBJ2-5 15 TRBV5-1 few TRBD2 CASSLSPSGEETQYF TGCGCCAGCAGCTTGTCGCCTAGCGGGGAAGAGACCCAGTACTTC
TRBJ1-2 14 TRBV9 - - CASSAGTGDYGYTF TGTGCCAGCAGCGCCGGGACGGGGGACTATGGCTACACCTTC
TRBJ2-7 16 TRBV28 - - CASTLGGYDPTYEQYF TGTGCCAGCACCCTGGGGGGATACGATCCAACCTACGAGCAGTACTTC
TRBJ1-3 13 TRBV2 - - CASRRGAGNTIYF TGTGCCAGTAGGCGGGGGGCTGGAAACACCATATATTTT
TRBJ2-5 15 TRBV9 many TRBD1 CASSPQGISQETQYF TGTGCCAGCAGCCCACAGGGGATCAGCCAAGAGACCCAGTACTTC
TRBJ1-2 13 TRBV7-9 few - CASSLEDGGGYTF TGTGCCAGCAGCTTAGAAGATGGGGGTGGCTACACCTTC
TRBJ1-6 12 TRBV6-5 few - CASSRSGSPLHF TGTGCCAGCAGTAGGAGTGGATCACCCCTCCACTTT
TRBJ1-2 13 TRBV5-1 - - CASKGVGSTGYTF TGCGCCAGCAAGGGGGTTGGGAGCACCGGCTACACCTTC
TRBJ2-2 13 TRBV10-3 few - CAISDGNTGELFF TGTGCCATCAGTGACGGAAACACCGGGGAGCTGTTTTTT
TRBJ1-6 14 TRBV6-5 - TRBD1 CASSYDRGESPLHF TGTGCCAGCAGTTACGACAGGGGGGAATCACCCCTCCACTTT
TRBJ1-2 15 TRBV5-1 many TRBD1 CASSPGFRDSYGYTF TGCGCCAGCAGCCCAGGTTTTCGGGACAGCTATGGCTACACCTTC
TRBJ1-5 14 TRBV19 - - CASTNPRGYQPQHF TGTGCCAGTACCAACCCCCGGGGCTATCAGCCCCAGCATTTT
TRBJ2-1 14 TRBV2 - TRBD2 CARSGGFAYNEQFF TGTGCCAGAAGCGGGGGGTTCGCCTACAATGAGCAGTTCTTC
TRBJ2-7 15 TRBV7-8 once TRBD2 CASSLAAGESYEQYF TGTGCCAGCAGCTTAGCAGCGGGGGAATCCTACGAGCAGTACTTC
TRBJ1-5 13 TRBV19 medium-sized - CASSIGGDQPQHF TGTGCCAGTAGTATAGGGGGTGATCAGCCCCAGCATTTT
TRBJ2-2 15 TRBV5-1 - TRBD2 CASSISGGNTGELFF TGCGCCAGCAGCATTAGCGGGGGGAACACCGGGGAGCTGTTTTTT
TRBJ2-3 11 TRBV6-5 - - CASRDGHTQYF TGTGCCAGCAGGGACGGCCATACGCAGTATTTT
TRBJ1-5 16 TRBV19 once TRBD1 CASSIGTGLSNQPQHF TGTGCCAGTAGTATAGGGACAGGGCTTAGCAATCAGCCCCAGCATTTT
TRBJ2-7 15 TRBV9 - TRBD1 CASSSQGANIYEQYF TGTGCCAGCAGCTCCCAGGGGGCGAATATTTACGAGCAGTACTTC
TRBJ2-5 13 TRBV15 - - CATSPSGAETQYF TGTGCCACCAGCCCATCGGGGGCGGAGACCCAGTACTTC
TRBJ1-5 15 TRBV6-1 - - CASSEWGQGDQPQHF TGTGCCAGCAGTGAATGGGGGCAGGGAGATCAGCCCCAGCATTTT
TRBJ2-5 16 TRBV11-1 - TRBD1 CASSPRTGGGQETQYF TGTGCCAGCAGCCCGAGGACAGGGGGTGGACAAGAGACCCAGTACTTC
TRBJ2-1 15 TRBV4-1 many TRBD2 CASSLTSGGDNEQFF TGCGCCAGCAGCTTGACTAGCGGGGGGGACAATGAGCAGTTCTTC
TRBJ2-1 15 TRBV9 - - CASSVGGALDNEQFF TGTGCCAGCAGCGTAGGGGGGGCTCTTGACAATGAGCAGTTCTTC
TRBJ1-1 12 TRBV5-1 - - CASSLEGPEAFF TGCGCCAGCAGCTTGGAGGGTCCTGAAGCTTTCTTT
TRBJ2-2 13 TRBV11-3 - TRBD1 CASSQQGSGELFF TGTGCCAGCAGCCAACAGGGGTCCGGGGAGCTGTTTTTT
TRBJ2-2 13 TRBV6-6 few - CASETGGTGELFF TGTGCCAGCGAAACAGGTGGGACCGGGGAGCTGTTTTTT
TRBJ1-1 13 TRBV25-1 - - CASSDDQNTEAFF TGTGCCAGCAGCGACGATCAGAACACTGAAGCTTTCTTT
TRBJ2-7 14 TRBV10-3 - TRBD1 CAIGPGQGVYEQYF TGTGCCATCGGTCCGGGACAGGGCGTCTACGAGCAGTACTTC
TRBJ1-1 13 TRBV18 once - CASSQTGNTEAFF TGTGCCAGCTCACAGACAGGGAACACTGAAGCTTTCTTT
TRBJ2-7 12 TRBV11-2 - TRBD2 CASSLPSGEQYF TGTGCCAGCAGCTTGCCTAGCGGGGAGCAGTACTTC
TRBJ1-1 14 TRBV5-1 - - CASSGGHMNTEAFF TGCGCCAGCAGCGGGGGGCACATGAACACTGAAGCTTTCTTT
TRBJ2-5 14 TRBV7-2 - TRBD1 CASSYDRAVETQYF TGTGCCAGCAGCTACGACAGGGCGGTGGAGACCCAGTACTTC
TRBJ1-1 14 TRBV7-2 - TRBD1 CASILTTGGTEAFF TGTGCCAGCATCCTAACGACAGGGGGCACTGAAGCTTTCTTT
TRBJ2-7 13 TRBV15 - - CATAFGTTYEQYF TGTGCCACCGCGTTTGGGACAACCTACGAGCAGTACTTC
TRBJ1-2 14 TRBV2 once - CASRQDGGSYGYTF TGTGCCAGCAGGCAGGACGGAGGGAGCTATGGCTACACCTTC
TRBJ2-7 16 TRBV4-1 few - CASSQDSGGVRGEQYF TGCGCCAGCAGCCAAGATTCCGGAGGGGTCCGGGGCGAGCAGTACTTC